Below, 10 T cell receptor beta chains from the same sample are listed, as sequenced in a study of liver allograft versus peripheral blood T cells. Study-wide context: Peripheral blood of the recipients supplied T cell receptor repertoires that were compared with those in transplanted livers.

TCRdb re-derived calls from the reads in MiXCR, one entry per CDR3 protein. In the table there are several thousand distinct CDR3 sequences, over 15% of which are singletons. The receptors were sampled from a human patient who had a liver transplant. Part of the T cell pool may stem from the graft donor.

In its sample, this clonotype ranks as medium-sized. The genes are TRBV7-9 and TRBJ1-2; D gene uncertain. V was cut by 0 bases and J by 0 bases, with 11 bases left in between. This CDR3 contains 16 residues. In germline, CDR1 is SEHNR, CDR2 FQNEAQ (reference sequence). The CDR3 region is CASSLAAAVANYGYTF. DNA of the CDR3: TGTGCCAGCAGCTTAGCGGCGGCAGTAGCTAACTATGGCTACACCTTC.

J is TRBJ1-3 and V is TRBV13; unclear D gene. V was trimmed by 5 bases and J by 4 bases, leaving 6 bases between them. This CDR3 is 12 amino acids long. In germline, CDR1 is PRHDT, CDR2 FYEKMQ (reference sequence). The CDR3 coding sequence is TGTGCCAGCAGCCCCTGGGGAAACACCATATATTTT. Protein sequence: CASSPWGNTIYF.

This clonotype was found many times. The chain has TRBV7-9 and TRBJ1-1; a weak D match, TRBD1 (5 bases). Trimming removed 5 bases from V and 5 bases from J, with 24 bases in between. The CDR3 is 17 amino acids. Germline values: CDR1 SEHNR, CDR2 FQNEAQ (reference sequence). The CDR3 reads CASSGRPRDPSGTEAFF. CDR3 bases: TGTGCCAGCAGCGGACGACCCCGGGACCCGTCGGGAACTGAAGCTTTCTTT. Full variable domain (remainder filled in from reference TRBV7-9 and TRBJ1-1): DTGVSQNPRHKITKRGQNVTFRCDPISEHNRLYWYRQTLGQGPEFLTYFQNEAQLEKSRLLSDRFSAERPKGSFSTLEIQRTEQGDSAMYLCASSGRPRDPSGTEAFFGQGTRLTVV.

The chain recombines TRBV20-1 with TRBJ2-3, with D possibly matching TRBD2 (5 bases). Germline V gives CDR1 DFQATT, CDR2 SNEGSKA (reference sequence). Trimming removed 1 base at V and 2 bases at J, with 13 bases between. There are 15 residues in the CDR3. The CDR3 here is CSARGLWRSTDTQYF. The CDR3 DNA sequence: TGCAGTGCTAGAGGATTGTGGAGGTCCACAGATACGCAGTATTTT.

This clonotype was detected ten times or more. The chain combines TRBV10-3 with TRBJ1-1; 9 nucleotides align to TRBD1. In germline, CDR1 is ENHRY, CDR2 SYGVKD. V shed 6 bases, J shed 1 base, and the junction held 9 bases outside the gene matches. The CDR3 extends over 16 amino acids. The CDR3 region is CAISGTGRIRNTEAFF. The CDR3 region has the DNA TGTGCCATCAGCGGGACAGGGCGAATTAGGAACACTGAAGCTTTCTTT.

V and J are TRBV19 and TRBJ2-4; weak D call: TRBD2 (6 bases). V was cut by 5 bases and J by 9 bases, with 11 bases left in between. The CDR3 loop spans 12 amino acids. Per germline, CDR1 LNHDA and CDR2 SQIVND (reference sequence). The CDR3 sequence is CASSLIGGIQYF. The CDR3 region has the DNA TGTGCCAGTAGTTTAATCGGGGGCATTCAGTACTTC.

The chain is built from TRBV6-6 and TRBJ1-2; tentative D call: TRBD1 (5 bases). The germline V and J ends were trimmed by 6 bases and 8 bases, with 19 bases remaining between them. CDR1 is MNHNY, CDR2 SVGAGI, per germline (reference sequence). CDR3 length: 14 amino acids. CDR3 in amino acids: CASSLVSSGGGYTF. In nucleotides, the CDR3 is TGTGCCAGCAGCCTCGTTAGCTCGGGGGGAGGCTACACCTTC.

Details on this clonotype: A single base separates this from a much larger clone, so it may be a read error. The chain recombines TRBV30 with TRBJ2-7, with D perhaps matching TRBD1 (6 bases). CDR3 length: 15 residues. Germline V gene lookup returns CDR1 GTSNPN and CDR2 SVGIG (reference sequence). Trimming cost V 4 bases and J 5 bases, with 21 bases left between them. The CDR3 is CAWTLPRVRGHEQYF. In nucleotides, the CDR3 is TGTGCCTGGACCCTCCCCAGGGTCAGGGGTCACGAGCAGTACTTC.

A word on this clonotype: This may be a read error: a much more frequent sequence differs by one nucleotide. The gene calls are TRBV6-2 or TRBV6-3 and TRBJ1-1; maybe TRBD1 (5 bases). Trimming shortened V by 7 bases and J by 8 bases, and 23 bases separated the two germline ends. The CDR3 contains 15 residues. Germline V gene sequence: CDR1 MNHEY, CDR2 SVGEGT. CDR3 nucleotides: TGTGCCAGCACCCAGTGGGAGGGAAGGGACTTAGAAGCTTTCTTT. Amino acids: CASTQWEGRDLEAFF.

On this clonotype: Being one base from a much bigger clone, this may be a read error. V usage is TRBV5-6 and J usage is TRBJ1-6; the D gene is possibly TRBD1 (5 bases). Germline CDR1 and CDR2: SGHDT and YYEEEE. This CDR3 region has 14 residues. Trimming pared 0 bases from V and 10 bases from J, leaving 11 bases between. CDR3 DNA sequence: TGTGCCAGCAGCTTGGGGCCAGGGAACTCACCCCTCCACTTT. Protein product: CASSLGPGNSPLHF.